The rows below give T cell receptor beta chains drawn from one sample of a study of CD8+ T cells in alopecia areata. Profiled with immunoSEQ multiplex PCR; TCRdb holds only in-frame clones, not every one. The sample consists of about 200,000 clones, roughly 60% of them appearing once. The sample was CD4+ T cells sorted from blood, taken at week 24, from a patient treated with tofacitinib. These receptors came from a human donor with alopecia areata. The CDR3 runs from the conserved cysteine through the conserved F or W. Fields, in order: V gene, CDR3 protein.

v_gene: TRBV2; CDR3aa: CASSGTSPPNEQFF
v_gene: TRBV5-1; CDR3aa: CASNIDGYEQYF
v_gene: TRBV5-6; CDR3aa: CASIPAVIQGLDGYTF
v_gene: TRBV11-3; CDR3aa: CASIGDTDTQYF
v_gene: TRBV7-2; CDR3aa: CATLAGRANYGYTF
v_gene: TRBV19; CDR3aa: CASSSVWDSSNYGYTF
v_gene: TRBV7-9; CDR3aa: CASSLGRNQPQHF
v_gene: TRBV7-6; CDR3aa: CASSTGQGSAQYF
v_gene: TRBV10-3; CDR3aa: CAISDQGASNQPQHF
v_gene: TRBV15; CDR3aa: CATSRDQHSPGSYNEQFF
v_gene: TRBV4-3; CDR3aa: CASSRDPGLAAKNIQYF